This T cell receptor (beta chain) was retrieved from a study of identical twins. This CDR3 has 17 residues. CDR1 is SEHNR and CDR2 is FQNEAQ in the germline V gene (reference sequence). V gave up 5 bases and J gave up 7 bases, with 23 bases separating them. This clonotype was recorded a few times. Using its own MiXCR run on the 5' RACE reads, TCRdb lists one record per CDR3 protein. The table lists 400,000 to 550,000 distinct CDR3 sequences, 24% of them singletons. These records were also assigned to another study, of T cells expressing NK-cell markers.

The TCR was taken from a woman aged 18-35 years in good health. The sample consisted of CD4+ T cells sorted from blood. The chain uses TRBV7-9 and TRBJ2-2; D may be TRBD2 (5 bases). The CDR3 region has the DNA TGTGCCAGCAGCCGAATCGACTCGCCGATGAGGGTCGGGGAGCTGTTTTTT. Translation: CASSRIDSPMRVGELFF.